This TCR beta chain was sequenced during a study of blood T cell repertoires in COVID-19. Turning to the study itself: Italy, Spain and the United States were the sources of the convalescent and acute COVID-19 samples. PBMCs, B-cell-depleted T cells, or T cells provided the cDNA or gDNA that made up the material.

The CDR3 has 13 residues. Trimming took 3 bases from V and 6 from J, leaving 11 bases between them. The germline V gene has CDR1 KGHSH and CDR2 LQKENI. Authors' analysis steps: Amplifying reference gene primers gave estimates of nucleated cell counts. Sequenced by immunoSEQ multiplex PCR; TCRdb stores in-frame clones only, minus some. From that table come the V and J calls and clone size; the DNA was used to work out D and trimming. Altogether some 150,000 clones are present, approximately 87% being singletons, with the ten largest covering approximately 3.3%. This chain uses TRBV18 with TRBJ1-1; TRBD1 is a possible D gene (5 bases). The clonotype comes from a man aged 18 to 29 with active or convalescent COVID-19. The sequencing input was peripheral blood. DNA for the CDR3: TGTGCCAGCTCACCGGCTACGGGGGCTGAAGCTTTCTTT. This codes for CASSPATGAEAFF.